The present T cell receptor beta chain was sequenced within a study of identical twins. This CDR3 is 16 amino acids long. Germline V CDR1 and CDR2: DFQATT, SNEGSKA (reference sequence). V was clipped by 0 bases and J by 2 bases, with 17 bases between them. A universal primer site was created by template switching, with the cDNA bearing unique molecular identifiers. TCRdb passed the 5' RACE reads through MiXCR, listing each CDR3 protein once. There are some 560,000 distinct CDR3 sequences in the sample; approximately 9.6% occur only once, and around 3.2% lies in the top ten. The same sample was also studied in work on yellow fever vaccine responses in identical twins.

The chain employs TRBV20-1 and TRBJ2-7, with D maybe TRBD1 (6 bases). The sequenced sample was PBMCs. This receptor was taken from a woman aged 18-29 years in good health. The CDR3 nucleotides are TGCAGTGCTAGAGATGGGGGACACGATATTACCTACGAGCAGTACTTC. As protein: CSARDGGHDITYEQYF.